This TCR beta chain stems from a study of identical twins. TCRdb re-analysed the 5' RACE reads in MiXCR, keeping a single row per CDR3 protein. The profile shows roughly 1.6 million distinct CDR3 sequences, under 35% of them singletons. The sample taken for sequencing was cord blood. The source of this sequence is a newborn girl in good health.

CDR3 coding DNA: TGTGCCAGCAGCGTAGCTCGACTAGCATTGGCCTACAATGAGCAGTTCTTC. The encoded protein is CASSVARLALAYNEQFF. This chain connects TRBV9 to TRBJ2-1; TRBD2 agrees at 7 bases. The germline V gene has CDR1 SGDLS and CDR2 YYNGEE. This CDR3 has 17 amino acids. The ends lost 0 bases at V and 2 bases at J; junction bases unmatched: 8.